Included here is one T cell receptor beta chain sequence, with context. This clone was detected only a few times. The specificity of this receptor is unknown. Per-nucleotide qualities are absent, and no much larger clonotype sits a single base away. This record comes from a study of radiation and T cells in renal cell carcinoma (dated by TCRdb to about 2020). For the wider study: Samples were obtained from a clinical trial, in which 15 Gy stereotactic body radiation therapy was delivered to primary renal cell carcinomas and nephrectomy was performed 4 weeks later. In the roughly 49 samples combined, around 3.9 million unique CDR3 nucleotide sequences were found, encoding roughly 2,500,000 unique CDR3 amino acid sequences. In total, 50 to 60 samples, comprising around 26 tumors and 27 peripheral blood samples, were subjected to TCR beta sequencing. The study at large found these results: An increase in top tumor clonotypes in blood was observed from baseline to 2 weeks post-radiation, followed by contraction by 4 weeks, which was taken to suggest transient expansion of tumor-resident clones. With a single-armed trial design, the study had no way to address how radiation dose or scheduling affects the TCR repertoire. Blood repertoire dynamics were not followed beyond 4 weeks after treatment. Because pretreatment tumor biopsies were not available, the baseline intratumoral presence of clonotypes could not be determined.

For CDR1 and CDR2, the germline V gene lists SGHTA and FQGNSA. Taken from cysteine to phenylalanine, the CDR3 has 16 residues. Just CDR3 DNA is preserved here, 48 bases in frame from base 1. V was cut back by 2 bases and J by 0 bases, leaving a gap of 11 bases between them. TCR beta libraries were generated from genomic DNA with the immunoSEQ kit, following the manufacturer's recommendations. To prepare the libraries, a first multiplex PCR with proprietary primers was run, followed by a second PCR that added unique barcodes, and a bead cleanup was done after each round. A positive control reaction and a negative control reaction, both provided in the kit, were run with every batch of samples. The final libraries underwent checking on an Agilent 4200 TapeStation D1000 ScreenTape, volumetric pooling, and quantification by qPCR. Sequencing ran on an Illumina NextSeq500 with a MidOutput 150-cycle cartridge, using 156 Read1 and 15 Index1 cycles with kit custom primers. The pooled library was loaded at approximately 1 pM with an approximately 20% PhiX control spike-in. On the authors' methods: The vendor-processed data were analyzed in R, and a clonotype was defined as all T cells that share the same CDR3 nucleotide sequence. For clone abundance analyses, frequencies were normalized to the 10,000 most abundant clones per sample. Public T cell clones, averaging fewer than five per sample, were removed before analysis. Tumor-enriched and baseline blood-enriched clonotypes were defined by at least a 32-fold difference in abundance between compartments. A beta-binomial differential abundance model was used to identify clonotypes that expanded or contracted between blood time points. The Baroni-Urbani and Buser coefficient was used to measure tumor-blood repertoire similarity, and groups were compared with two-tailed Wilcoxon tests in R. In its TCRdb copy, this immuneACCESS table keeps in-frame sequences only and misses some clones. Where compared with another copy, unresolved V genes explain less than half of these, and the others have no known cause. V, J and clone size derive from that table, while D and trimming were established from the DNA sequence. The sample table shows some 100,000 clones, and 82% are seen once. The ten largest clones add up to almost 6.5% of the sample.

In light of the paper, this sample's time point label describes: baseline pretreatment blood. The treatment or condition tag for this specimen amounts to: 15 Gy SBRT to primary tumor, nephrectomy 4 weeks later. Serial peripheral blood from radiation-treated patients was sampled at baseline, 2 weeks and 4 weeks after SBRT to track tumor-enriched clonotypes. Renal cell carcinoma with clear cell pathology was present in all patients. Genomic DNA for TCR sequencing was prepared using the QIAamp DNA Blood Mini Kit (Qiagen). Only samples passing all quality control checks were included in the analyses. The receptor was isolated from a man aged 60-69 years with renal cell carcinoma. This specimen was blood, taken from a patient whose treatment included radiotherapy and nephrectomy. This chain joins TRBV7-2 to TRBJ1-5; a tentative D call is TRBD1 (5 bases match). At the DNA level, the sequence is TGTGCCAGCAGCTTAATGGGGGGGTATAGCAATCAGCCCCAGCATTTT. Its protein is CASSLMGGYSNQPQHF. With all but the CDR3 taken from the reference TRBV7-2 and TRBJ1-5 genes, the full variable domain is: GAGVSQSPSNKVTEKGKDVELRCDPISGHTALYWYRQSLGQGLEFLIYFQGNSAPDKSGLPSDRFSAERTGGSVSTLTIQRTQQEDSAVYLCASSLMGGYSNQPQHFGDGTRLSIL.